This T cell receptor beta chain was observed in a study of blood T cell repertoires in COVID-19. As for the study in general: PBMCs, B-cell-depleted T cells, or T cells were the source of the cDNA or gDNA that made up the material.

Authors' data handling: Amplification with reference gene primers provided the estimates of nucleated cell counts. The assay was immunoSEQ multiplex PCR, and TCRdb's table has in-frame clones only and misses some. V, J and clone size are taken as reported in that table, and D and trimming were inferred from the DNA itself. Of 140,000 or so clones listed, approximately 85% are singletons. Germline V gives CDR1 SGHTA, CDR2 FQGTGA. The CDR3 covers 15 residues. The V end was cut by 2 bases, the J end by 6 bases, with 13 bases between. The V gene is TRBV7-3, the J gene TRBJ2-2, with D maybe TRBD2 (6 bases). The receptor was isolated from a man over 45 with acute or convalescent COVID-19. Sequencing used peripheral blood. The CDR3 nucleotides are TGTGCCAGCAGCTTACTAGGAGGGTCGGCCGGGGAGCTGTTTTTT. Translated: CASSLLGGSAGELFF.